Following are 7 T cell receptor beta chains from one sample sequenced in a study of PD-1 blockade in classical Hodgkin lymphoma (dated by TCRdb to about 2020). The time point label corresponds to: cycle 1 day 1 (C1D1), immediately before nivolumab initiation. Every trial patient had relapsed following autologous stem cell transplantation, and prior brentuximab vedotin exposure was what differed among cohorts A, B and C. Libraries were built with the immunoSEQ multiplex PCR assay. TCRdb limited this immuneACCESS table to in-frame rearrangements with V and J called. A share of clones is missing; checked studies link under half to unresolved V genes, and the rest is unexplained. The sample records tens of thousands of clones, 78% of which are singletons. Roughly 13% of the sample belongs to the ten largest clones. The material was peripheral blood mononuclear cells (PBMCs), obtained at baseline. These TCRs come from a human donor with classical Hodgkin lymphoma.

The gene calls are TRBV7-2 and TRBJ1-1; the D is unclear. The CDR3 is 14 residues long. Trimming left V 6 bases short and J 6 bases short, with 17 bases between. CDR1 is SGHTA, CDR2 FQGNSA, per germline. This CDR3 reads CASRPEVLVPEAFF. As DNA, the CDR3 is TGTGCCAGCAGACCGGAGGTCTTGGTCCCTGAAGCTTTCTTT.

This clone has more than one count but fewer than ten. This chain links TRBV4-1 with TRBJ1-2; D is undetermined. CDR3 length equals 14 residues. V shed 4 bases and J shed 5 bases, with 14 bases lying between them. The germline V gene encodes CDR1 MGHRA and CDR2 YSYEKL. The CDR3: CASSPPVRGYGYTF. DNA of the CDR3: TGCGCCAGCAGCCCCCCTGTCCGGGGTTATGGCTACACCTTC.

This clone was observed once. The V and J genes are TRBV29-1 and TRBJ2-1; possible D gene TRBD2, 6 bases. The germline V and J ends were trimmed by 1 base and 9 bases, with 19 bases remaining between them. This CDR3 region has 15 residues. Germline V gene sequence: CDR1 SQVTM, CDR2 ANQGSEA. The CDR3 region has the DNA TGCAGCGTTGAAGGTCCCCAGGCCCCCGGGGGTGAGCAGTTCTTC. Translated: CSVEGPQAPGGEQFF.

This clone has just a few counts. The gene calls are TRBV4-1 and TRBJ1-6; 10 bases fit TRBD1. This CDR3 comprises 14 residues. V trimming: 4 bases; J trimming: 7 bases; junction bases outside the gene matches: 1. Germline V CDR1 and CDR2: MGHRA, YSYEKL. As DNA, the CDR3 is TGCGCCAGCAGCCCGGGACAGGGGAATTCACCCCTCCACTTT. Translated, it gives CASSPGQGNSPLHF.

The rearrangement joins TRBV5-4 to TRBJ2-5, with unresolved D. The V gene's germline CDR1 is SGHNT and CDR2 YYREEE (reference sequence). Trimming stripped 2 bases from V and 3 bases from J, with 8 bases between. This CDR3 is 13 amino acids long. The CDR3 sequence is CASSFDLKETQYF. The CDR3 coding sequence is TGTGCCAGCAGCTTTGACCTAAAAGAGACCCAGTACTTC.

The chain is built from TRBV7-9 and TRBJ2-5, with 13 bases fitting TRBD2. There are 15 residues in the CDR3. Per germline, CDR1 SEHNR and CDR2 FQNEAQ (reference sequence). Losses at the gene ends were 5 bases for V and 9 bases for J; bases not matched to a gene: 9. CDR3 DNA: TGTGCCAGCAGCCCCCGGACTAGCGGGGGCCTGGCCCAGTACTTC. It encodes CASSPRTSGGLAQYF.

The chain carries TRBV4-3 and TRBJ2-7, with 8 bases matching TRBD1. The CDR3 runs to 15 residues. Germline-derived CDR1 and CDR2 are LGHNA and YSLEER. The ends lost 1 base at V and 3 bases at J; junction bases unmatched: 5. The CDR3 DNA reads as TGCGCCAGCAGCCAAGGTCCGGACAGGGACTACGAGCAGTACTTC. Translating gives CASSQGPDRDYEQYF.